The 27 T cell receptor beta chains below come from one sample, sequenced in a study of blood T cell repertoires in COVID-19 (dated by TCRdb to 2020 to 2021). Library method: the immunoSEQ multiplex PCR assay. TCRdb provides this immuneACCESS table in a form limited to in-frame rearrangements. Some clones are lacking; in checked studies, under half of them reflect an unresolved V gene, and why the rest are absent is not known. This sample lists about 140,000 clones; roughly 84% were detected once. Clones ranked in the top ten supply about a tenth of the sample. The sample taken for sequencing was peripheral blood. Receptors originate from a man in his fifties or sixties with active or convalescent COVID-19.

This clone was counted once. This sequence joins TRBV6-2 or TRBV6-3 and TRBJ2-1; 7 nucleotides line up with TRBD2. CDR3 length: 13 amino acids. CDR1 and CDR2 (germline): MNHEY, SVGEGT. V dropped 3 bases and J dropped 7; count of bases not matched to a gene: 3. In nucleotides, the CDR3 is TGTGCCAGCAGTTATTTCGGGGGGAATGAGCAGTTCTTC. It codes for CASSYFGGNEQFF.

This CDR3 is CASSSREPNYGYTF. CDR3 in DNA: TGTGCCAGCAGCTCCCGGGAGCCAAACTATGGCTACACCTTC. This rearrangement joins TRBV25-1 to TRBJ1-2; D is ambiguous. Germline V CDR1 and CDR2: MGHDK, SYGVNS. The V end was cut by 6 bases, the J end by 2 bases, with 13 bases between. CDR3 size: 14 residues.

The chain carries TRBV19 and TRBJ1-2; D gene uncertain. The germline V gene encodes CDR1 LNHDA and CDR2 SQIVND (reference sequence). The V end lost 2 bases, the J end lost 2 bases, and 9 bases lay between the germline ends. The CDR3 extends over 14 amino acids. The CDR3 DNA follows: TGTGCCAGTAGTATACTGGGCCAGAACTATGGCTACACCTTC. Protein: CASSILGQNYGYTF. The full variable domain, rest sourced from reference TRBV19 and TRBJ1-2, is DGGITQSPKYLFRKEGQNVTLSCEQNLNHDAMYWYRQDPGQGLRLIYYSQIVNDFQKGDIAEGYSVSREKKESFPLTVTSAQKNPTAFYLCASSILGQNYGYTFGSGTRLTVV.

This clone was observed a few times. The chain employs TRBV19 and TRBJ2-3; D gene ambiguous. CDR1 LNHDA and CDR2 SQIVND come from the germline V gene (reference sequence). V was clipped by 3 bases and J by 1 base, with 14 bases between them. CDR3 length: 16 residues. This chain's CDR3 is CASSIGSVRGTDTQYF. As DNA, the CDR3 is TGTGCCAGTAGTATTGGGTCGGTTCGGGGCACAGATACGCAGTATTTT.

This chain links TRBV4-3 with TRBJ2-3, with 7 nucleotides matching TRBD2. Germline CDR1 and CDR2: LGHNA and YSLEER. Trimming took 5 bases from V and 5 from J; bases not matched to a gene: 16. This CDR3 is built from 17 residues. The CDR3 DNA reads TGCGCCAGCAGCTCCGTGGTCGCGGGAGACGAGGGAGATACGCAGTATTTT. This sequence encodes CASSSVVAGDEGDTQYF.

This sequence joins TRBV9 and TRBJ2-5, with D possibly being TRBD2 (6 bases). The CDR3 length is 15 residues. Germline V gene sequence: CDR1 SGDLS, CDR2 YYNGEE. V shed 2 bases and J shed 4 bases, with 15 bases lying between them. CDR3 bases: TGTGCCAGCAGCGTGGACTACCCCCGAGGAGAGACCCAGTACTTC. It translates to CASSVDYPRGETQYF.

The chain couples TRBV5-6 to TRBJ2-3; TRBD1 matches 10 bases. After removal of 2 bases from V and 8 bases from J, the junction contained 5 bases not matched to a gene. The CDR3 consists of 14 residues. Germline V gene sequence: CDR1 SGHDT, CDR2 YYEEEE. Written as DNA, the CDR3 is TGTGCCAGCAGCTTTGGACAGGGGGAAGGTACGCAGTATTTT. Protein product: CASSFGQGEGTQYF.

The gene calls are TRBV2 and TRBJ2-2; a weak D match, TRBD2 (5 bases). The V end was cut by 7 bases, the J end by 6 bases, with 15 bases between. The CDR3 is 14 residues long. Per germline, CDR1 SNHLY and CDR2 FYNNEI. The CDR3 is CASKEWRSAGELFF. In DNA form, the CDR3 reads TGTGCCAGCAAGGAGTGGAGGTCTGCCGGGGAGCTGTTTTTT.

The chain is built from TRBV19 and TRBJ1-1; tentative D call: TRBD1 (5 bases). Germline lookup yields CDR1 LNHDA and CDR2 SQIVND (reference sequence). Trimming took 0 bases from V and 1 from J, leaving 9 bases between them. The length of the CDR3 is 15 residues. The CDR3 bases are TGTGCCAGTAGTATAGAGGGCAGGGCGAACACTGAAGCTTTCTTT. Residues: CASSIEGRANTEAFF.

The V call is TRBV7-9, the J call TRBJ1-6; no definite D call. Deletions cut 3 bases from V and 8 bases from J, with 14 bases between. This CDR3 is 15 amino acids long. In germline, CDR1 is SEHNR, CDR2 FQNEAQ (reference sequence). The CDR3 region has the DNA TGTGCCAGCAGCTTCTCGTCCGGGGTGGATTCACCCCTCCACTTT. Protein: CASSFSSGVDSPLHF.

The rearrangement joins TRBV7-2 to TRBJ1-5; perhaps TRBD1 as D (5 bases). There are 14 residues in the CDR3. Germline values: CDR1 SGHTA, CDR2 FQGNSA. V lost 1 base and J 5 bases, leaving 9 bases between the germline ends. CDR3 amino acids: CASSLGQWDQPQHF. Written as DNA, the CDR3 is TGTGCCAGCAGCTTAGGACAGTGGGATCAGCCCCAGCATTTT.

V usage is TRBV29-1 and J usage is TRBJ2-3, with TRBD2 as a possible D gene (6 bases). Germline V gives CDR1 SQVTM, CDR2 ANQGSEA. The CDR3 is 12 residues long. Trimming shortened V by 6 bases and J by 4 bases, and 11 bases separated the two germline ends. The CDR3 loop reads CSVDGSPDTQYF. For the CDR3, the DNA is TGCAGCGTAGACGGGAGCCCAGATACGCAGTATTTT.

The CDR3 region is CASTYSGRDNEQFF. In DNA, the CDR3 is TGTGCCAGCACTTATAGCGGGAGGGATAATGAGCAGTTCTTC. The chain recombines TRBV6-5 with TRBJ2-1; 11 bases match TRBD2. Germline-derived CDR1 and CDR2 are MNHEY and SVGAGI. The CDR3 length is 14 residues. Trimming took 7 bases from V and 7 from J; bases not matched to a gene: 6.

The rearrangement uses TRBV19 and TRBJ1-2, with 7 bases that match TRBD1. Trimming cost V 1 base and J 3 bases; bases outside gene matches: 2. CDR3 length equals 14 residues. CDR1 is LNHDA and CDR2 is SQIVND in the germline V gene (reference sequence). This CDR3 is CASSIVQGDYGYTF. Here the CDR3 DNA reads TGTGCCAGTAGTATAGTCCAGGGGGACTATGGCTACACCTTC.

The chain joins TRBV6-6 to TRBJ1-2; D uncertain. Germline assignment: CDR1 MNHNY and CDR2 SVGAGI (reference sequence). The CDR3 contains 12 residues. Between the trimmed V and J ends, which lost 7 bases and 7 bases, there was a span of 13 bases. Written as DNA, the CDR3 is TGTGCCAGCACTCCGACTATGGTTGGCTACACCTTC. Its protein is CASTPTMVGYTF.

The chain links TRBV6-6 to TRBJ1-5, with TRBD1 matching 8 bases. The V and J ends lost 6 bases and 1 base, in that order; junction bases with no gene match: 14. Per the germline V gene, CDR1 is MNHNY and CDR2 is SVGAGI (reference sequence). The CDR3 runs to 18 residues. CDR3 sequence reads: CASSRGQGSKLSNQPQHF. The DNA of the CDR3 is TGTGCCAGCAGCCGAGGACAGGGTTCGAAGTTGAGCAATCAGCCCCAGCATTTT.

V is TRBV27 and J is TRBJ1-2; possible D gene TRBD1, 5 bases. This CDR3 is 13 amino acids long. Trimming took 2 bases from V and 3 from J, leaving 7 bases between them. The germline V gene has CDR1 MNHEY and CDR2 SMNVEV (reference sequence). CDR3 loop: CASSLQGYYGYTF. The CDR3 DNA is TGTGCCAGCAGTTTACAGGGATACTATGGCTACACCTTC.

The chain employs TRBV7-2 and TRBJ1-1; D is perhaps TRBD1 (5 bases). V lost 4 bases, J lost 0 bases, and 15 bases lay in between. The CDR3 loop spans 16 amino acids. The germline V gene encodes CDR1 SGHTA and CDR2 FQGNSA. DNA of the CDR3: TGTGCCAGCAGCTCGCAGGGTGTGCGGCTGAACACTGAAGCTTTCTTT. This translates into CASSSQGVRLNTEAFF.

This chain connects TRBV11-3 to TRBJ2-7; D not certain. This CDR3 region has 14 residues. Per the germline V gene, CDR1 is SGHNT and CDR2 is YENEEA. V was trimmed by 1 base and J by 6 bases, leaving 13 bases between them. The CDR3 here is CASSLGASKVEQYV. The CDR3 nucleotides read TGTGCCAGCAGCTTAGGAGCGAGTAAGGTCGAGCAGTACGTC.

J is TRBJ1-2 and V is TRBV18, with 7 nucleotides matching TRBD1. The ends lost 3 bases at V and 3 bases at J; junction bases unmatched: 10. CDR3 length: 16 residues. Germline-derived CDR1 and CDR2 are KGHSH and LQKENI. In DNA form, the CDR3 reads TGTGCCAGCTCACCGGATATTTCAGGGGGAGACTATGGCTACACCTTC. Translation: CASSPDISGGDYGYTF.

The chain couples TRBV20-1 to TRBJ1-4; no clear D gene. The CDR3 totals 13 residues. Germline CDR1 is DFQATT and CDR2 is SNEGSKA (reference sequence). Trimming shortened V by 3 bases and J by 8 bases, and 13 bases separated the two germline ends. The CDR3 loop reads CSASSGEREKLFF. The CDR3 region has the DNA TGCAGTGCTAGTTCTGGGGAGCGAGAAAAACTGTTTTTT.

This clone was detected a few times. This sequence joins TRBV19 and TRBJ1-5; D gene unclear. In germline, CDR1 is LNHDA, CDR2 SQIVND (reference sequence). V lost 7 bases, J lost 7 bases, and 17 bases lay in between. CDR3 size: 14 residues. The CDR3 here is CASKRDTVAQPQHF. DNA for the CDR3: TGTGCCAGTAAAAGAGACACCGTAGCGCAGCCCCAGCATTTT.

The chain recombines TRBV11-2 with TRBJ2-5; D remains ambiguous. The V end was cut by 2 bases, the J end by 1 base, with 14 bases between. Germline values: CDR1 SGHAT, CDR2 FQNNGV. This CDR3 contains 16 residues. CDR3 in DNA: TGTGCCAGCAGCTTAAAGAACGGTATTGGCCAAGAGACCCAGTACTTC. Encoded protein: CASSLKNGIGQETQYF.

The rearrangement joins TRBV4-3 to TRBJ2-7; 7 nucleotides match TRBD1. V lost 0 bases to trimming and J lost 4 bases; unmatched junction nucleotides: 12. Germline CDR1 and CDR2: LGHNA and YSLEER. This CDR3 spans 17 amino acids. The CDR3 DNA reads TGCGCCAGCAGCCAAGACAGACAGGGATTCGAGGGGTACGAGCAGTACTTC. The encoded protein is CASSQDRQGFEGYEQYF.

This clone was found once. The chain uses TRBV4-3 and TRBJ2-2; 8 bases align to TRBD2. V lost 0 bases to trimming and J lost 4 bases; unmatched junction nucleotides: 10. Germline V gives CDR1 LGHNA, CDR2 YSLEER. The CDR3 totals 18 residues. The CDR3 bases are TGCGCCAGCAGCCAAGATATTACAACTAGCGGACCCACCGGGGAGCTGTTTTTT. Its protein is CASSQDITTSGPTGELFF.

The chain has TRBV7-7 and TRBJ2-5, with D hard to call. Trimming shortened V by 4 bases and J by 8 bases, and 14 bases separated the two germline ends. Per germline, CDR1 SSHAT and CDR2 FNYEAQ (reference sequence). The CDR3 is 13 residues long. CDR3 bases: TGTGCCAGCAGCTCGGCGGCGGCAGCCACCCAGTACTTC. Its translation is CASSSAAAATQYF.

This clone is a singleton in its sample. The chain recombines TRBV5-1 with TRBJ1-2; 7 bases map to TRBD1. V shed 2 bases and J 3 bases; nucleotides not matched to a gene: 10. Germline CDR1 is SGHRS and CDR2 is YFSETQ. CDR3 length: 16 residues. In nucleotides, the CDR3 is TGCGCCAGCAGCTTTGGTTTACCGCAGGGGGACTATGGCTACACCTTC. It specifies CASSFGLPQGDYGYTF. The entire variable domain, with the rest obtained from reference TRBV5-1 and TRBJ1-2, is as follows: KAGVTQTPRYLIKTRGQQVTLSCSPISGHRSVSWYQQTPGQGLQFLFEYFSETQRNKGNFPGRFSGRQFSNSRSEMNVSTLELGDSALYLCASSFGLPQGDYGYTFGSGTRLTVV.